The 25 T cell receptor beta chains reported below all come from one sample, sequenced in a study of blood T cell repertoires in COVID-19. Measured with immunoSEQ multiplex PCR; TCRdb has only the in-frame clones, and not every one. The sample records about 60,000 clones, 80% to 90% being singletons. The sample consisted of peripheral blood. These TCRs come from a man between 35 and 55 years old with acute or convalescent COVID-19.

This chain joins TRBV10-3 and TRBJ2-7; 7 bases are a match to TRBD1. The J segment lost 1 base and the V segment lost 8 bases, leaving 8 bases of the junction unmatched. Germline CDR1 ENHRY, CDR2 SYGVKD. The CDR3 totals 14 residues. The CDR3 is CAIRPNRGSYEQYF. The CDR3, as DNA: TGTGCCATCCGCCCAAACAGGGGATCCTACGAGCAGTACTTC.

The CDR3 is CASSATAGAITDTQYF. The CDR3 DNA sequence: TGTGCCAGCAGTGCTACAGCGGGGGCGATCACAGATACGCAGTATTTT. The chain carries TRBV6-1 and TRBJ2-3; 8 bases fit TRBD2. CDR1 and CDR2 (germline): MNHNS, SASEGT. V was clipped by 4 bases and J by 2 bases; unmatched bases: 8. The CDR3 totals 16 residues.

The genes are TRBV7-2 and TRBJ2-3, with TRBD2 matching over 7 bases. This CDR3 is 15 amino acids long. The germline gives CDR1 SGHTA, CDR2 FQGNSA. V dropped 5 bases and J dropped 2; count of bases not matched to a gene: 7. This chain's CDR3 is CASSPRGVATDTQYF. Here the CDR3 DNA reads TGTGCCAGCAGCCCACGGGGGGTCGCCACAGATACGCAGTATTTT.

Here the CDR3 DNA reads TGCAGCGTCAACAGGGTCGACACTGAAGCTTTCTTT. Translation gives CSVNRVDTEAFF. This chain links TRBV29-1 with TRBJ1-1, with D possibly TRBD1 on 6 matching bases. The CDR3 extends over 12 amino acids. The V end lost 6 bases, the J end lost 3 bases, and 11 bases lay between the germline ends. From germline, CDR1 is SQVTM and CDR2 ANQGSEA.

The chain uses TRBV5-1 and TRBJ1-1; 7 bases align to TRBD1. Germline trimming cut 4 bases from V and 1 base from J; bases unmatched to any gene: 4. Germline CDR1 reads SGHRS; CDR2 reads YFSETQ. This CDR3 has 14 amino acids. The CDR3 coding sequence is TGCGCCAGCAGCCAACAGGGGACGAACACTGAAGCTTTCTTT. It is translated as CASSQQGTNTEAFF.

This clone was seen a few times. The CDR3 DNA reads TGTGCCAGCAGCCAAGGGGGCCGGAAAGATCAGCCCCAGCATTTT. Translated: CASSQGGRKDQPQHF. The chain has TRBV3-1 (or the pseudogene TRBV3-2) and TRBJ1-5; D may be TRBD1 (5 bases). The germline V and J ends were trimmed by 1 base and 5 bases, with 12 bases remaining between them. CDR1 is LGHDT and CDR2 is YNNKEL in the germline V gene (reference sequence). There are 15 residues in the CDR3.

This clone was found once. The chain is built from TRBV25-1 and TRBJ1-1; D is undetermined. Trimming left V 9 bases short and J 1 base short, with 12 bases between. This CDR3 is built from 13 residues. Germline CDR1 and CDR2: MGHDK and SYGVNS. CDR3 bases: TGTGCCAGAGACTTTGCACAGAACACTGAAGCTTTCTTT. Amino acid sequence: CARDFAQNTEAFF.

CDR3 nucleotides: TGTGCCAGTACCCCGGACAGGGGGGCAATGAACACTGAAGCTTTCTTT. It codes for CASTPDRGAMNTEAFF. This sequence joins TRBV19 and TRBJ1-1; 10 positions match TRBD1. Germline CDR1 LNHDA, CDR2 SQIVND (reference sequence). The CDR3 sequence is 16 residues long. The V and J ends lost 7 bases and 0 bases, in that order; junction bases with no gene match: 8.

The chain combines TRBV2 with TRBJ1-1; D is unresolved. With 9 bases removed from V and 0 bases from J, the gap between germline ends came to 11 bases. Per the germline V gene, CDR1 is SNHLY and CDR2 is FYNNEI. This CDR3 comprises 13 residues. The CDR3 loop is CASNREVNTEAFF. The CDR3 bases are TGTGCCAGTAACAGAGAAGTGAACACTGAAGCTTTCTTT.

This sequence joins TRBV13 and TRBJ2-3, with TRBD2 matching 8 bases. CDR1 and CDR2 from the germline V gene are PRHDT and FYEKMQ (reference sequence). J gave up 1 base and V 6 bases, and 6 bases lay outside the gene matches. The CDR3 runs to 15 residues. CDR3 residues: CASSGISGGTDTQYF. The CDR3 DNA follows: TGTGCCAGCAGTGGTATTAGCGGGGGCACAGATACGCAGTATTTT.

The chain has TRBV25-1 and TRBJ2-1; TRBD2 is a possible D gene (5 bases). Trimming pared 6 bases from V and 5 bases from J, leaving 17 bases between. CDR3 length: 15 amino acids. Germline CDR1 MGHDK, CDR2 SYGVNS. CDR3 DNA sequence: TGTGCCAGCAGAGGCCCCGGACTCTCAAACAATGAGCAGTTCTTC. Its protein product is CASRGPGLSNNEQFF.

The CDR3 sequence: CASSLEYGGLYEQYF. As DNA, the CDR3 is TGTGCCAGCAGCTTAGAGTACGGCGGGCTCTACGAGCAGTACTTC. The chain employs TRBV7-2 and TRBJ2-7; TRBD2 might be the D (5 bases). Germline V gene data show CDR1 as SGHTA and CDR2 as FQGNSA. The V end lost 1 base, the J end lost 3 bases, and 13 bases lay between the germline ends. CDR3 length equals 15 residues.

The chain has TRBV29-1 and TRBJ2-1; D is unclear. Germline V gene lookup returns CDR1 SQVTM and CDR2 ANQGSEA. The CDR3 spans 14 residues. Trimming pared 7 bases from V and 6 bases from J, leaving 19 bases between. The CDR3 sequence is CSAELAARPNEQFF. The CDR3 DNA reads TGCAGCGCCGAACTCGCGGCCCGTCCCAATGAGCAGTTCTTC.

V and J are TRBV5-1 and TRBJ1-4, with TRBD1 identical over 8 bases. V trimming: 0 bases; J trimming: 6 bases; junction bases outside the gene matches: 4. CDR1 SGHRS and CDR2 YFSETQ come from the germline V gene. The CDR3 extends over 15 amino acids. CDR3 protein: CASSLAVTGDEKLFF. DNA of the CDR3: TGCGCCAGCAGCTTGGCCGTGACAGGGGATGAAAAACTGTTTTTT. The complete variable domain, with remaining parts taken from reference TRBV5-1 and TRBJ1-4, reads KAGVTQTPRYLIKTRGQQVTLSCSPISGHRSVSWYQQTPGQGLQFLFEYFSETQRNKGNFPGRFSGRQFSNSRSEMNVSTLELGDSALYLCASSLAVTGDEKLFFGSGTQLSVL.

In this sample, this clone turned up a few times. V usage is TRBV5-1 and J usage is TRBJ1-1; TRBD1 aligns across 9 bases. The CDR3 contains 17 residues. V gave up 4 bases and J gave up 1 base; unmatched junction bases: 11. CDR1 is SGHRS and CDR2 is YFSETQ in the germline V gene. CDR3 amino acids: CASSVTGGTLGNTEAFF. The CDR3 nucleotides read TGCGCCAGCAGCGTTACAGGGGGCACGCTGGGGAACACTGAAGCTTTCTTT.

The chain combines TRBV5-4 with TRBJ2-4, with D possibly TRBD1 on 5 matching bases. V was clipped by 4 bases and J by 4 bases, with 12 bases between them. Germline V lookup: CDR1 SGHNT, CDR2 YYREEE (reference sequence). The CDR3 length is 14 residues. The CDR3 bases are TGTGCCAGCAGCCATGGACAAACTAAAAACATTCAGTACTTC. It is translated as CASSHGQTKNIQYF.

This clone was observed a single time. The chain links TRBV28 to TRBJ1-2; perhaps TRBD1 as D (6 bases). CDR3 length: 18 amino acids. Germline V gene data show CDR1 as MDHEN and CDR2 as SYDVKM. The V gene lost 3 bases and the J gene lost 6 bases, with 26 bases spanning the gap. The CDR3 DNA reads TGTGCCAGCAGTTTTCGGGGCCGCTCATCGGGGGGCAGTAATGGCTACACCTTC. This translates into CASSFRGRSSGGSNGYTF.

DNA of the CDR3: TGTGCCAGCAGCCAACACGGGGGGGTCAAACAAGAGACCCAGTACTTC. Protein sequence: CASSQHGGVKQETQYF. The chain carries TRBV3-1 (or the pseudogene TRBV3-2) and TRBJ2-5, with 8 bases lining up with TRBD2. CDR1 is LGHDT, CDR2 YNNKEL, per germline (reference sequence). This CDR3 spans 16 amino acids. The J segment lost 2 bases and the V segment lost 2 bases, leaving 7 bases of the junction unmatched.

The CDR3 sequence is CASSQLDLGLGGNEQFF. In nucleotides, the CDR3 is TGCGCCAGCAGCCAGCTGGACTTAGGTTTGGGTGGGAATGAGCAGTTCTTC. The genes are TRBV4-1 and TRBJ2-1, with D possibly being TRBD2 (5 bases). With 3 bases removed from V and 7 bases from J, the gap between germline ends came to 22 bases. CDR1 and CDR2 from the germline V gene are MGHRA and YSYEKL. CDR3 size: 17 residues.

The chain couples TRBV11-2 to TRBJ1-1; D is unresolved. The V end lost 0 bases, the J end lost 11 bases, and 13 bases lay between the germline ends. There are 13 residues in the CDR3. From germline, CDR1 is SGHAT and CDR2 FQNNGV. CDR3 bases: TGTGCCAGCAGCTTAGAAACCCTCACGGGGGCTTTCTTT. Protein sequence: CASSLETLTGAFF.

This clone showed up just a few times. The gene calls are TRBV5-1 and TRBJ2-7; 7 bases map to TRBD2. The CDR3 runs to 14 residues. Losses at the gene ends were 3 bases for V and 3 bases for J; bases not matched to a gene: 6. Germline CDR1 is SGHRS and CDR2 is YFSETQ. Here the CDR3 reads CASSSRLADYEQYF. The DNA of the CDR3 is TGCGCCAGCAGCTCGAGGCTAGCGGACTACGAGCAGTACTTC.

The gene calls are TRBV5-1 and TRBJ1-2; D is uncertain. With 0 bases removed from V and 8 bases from J, the gap between germline ends came to 8 bases. Germline CDR1 reads SGHRS; CDR2 reads YFSETQ. The CDR3 covers 12 residues. CDR3 loop: CASSLERGGYTF. CDR3 bases: TGCGCCAGCAGCTTGGAAAGAGGCGGCTACACCTTC. The full variable domain, with the rest looked up from reference TRBV5-1 and TRBJ1-2, is KAGVTQTPRYLIKTRGQQVTLSCSPISGHRSVSWYQQTPGQGLQFLFEYFSETQRNKGNFPGRFSGRQFSNSRSEMNVSTLELGDSALYLCASSLERGGYTFGSGTRLTVV.

In its sample, this clone was seen once. This rearrangement joins TRBV5-1 to TRBJ1-2; unclear D gene. Per germline, CDR1 SGHRS and CDR2 YFSETQ. This CDR3 has 14 residues. V shed 1 base and J shed 4 bases, with 11 bases lying between them. CDR3 sequence reads: CASSLSEVGYGYTF. Here the CDR3 DNA reads TGCGCCAGCAGCTTGTCAGAGGTGGGCTATGGCTACACCTTC.

This chain's CDR3 is CASAGIRVSSTDTQYF. In DNA form, the CDR3 reads TGCGCCAGCGCAGGGATCAGGGTTTCTAGCACAGATACGCAGTATTTT. The chain recombines TRBV4-1 with TRBJ2-3; possible D gene TRBD1, 5 bases. The germline V gene encodes CDR1 MGHRA and CDR2 YSYEKL. Deletions cut 8 bases from V and 0 bases from J, with 18 bases between. There are 16 residues in the CDR3.

The rearrangement joins TRBV27 to TRBJ1-1; no clear D. V gave up 3 bases and J gave up 1 base, with 9 bases separating them. The germline V gene encodes CDR1 MNHEY and CDR2 SMNVEV (reference sequence). The CDR3 is made up of 14 amino acids. CDR3 in DNA: TGTGCCAGCAGTTTCTCCGGGGAGAACACTGAAGCTTTCTTT. It translates to CASSFSGENTEAFF.